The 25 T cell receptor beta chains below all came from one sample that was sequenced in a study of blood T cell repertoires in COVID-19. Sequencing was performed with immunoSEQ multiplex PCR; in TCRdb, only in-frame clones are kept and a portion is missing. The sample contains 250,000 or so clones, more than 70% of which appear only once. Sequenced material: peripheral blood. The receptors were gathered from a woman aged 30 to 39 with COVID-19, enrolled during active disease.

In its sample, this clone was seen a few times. CDR3 sequence (DNA): TGTGCCAGCAGTTATTTACAGGGTGGCAATCAGCCCCAGCATTTT. It translates to CASSYLQGGNQPQHF. The V gene is TRBV5-6, the J gene TRBJ1-5; a weak D match, TRBD1 (6 bases). CDR3 size: 15 residues. V lost 5 bases, J lost 2 bases, and 14 bases lay in between. Germline values: CDR1 SGHDT, CDR2 YYEEEE.

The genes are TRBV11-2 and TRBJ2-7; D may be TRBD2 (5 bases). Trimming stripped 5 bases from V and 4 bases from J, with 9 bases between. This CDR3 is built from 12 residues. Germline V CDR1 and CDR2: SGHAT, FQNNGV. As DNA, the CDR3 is TGTGCCAGCAGCCCAACGGGGTACGAGCAGTACTTC. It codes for CASSPTGYEQYF.

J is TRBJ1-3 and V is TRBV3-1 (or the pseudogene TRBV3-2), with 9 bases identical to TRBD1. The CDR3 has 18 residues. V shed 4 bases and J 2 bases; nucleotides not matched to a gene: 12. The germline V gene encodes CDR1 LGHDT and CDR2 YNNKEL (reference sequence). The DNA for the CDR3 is TGTGCCAGCAGCCTCCGGGACAGGGAGATTACGGCTGGAAACACCATATATTTT. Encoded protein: CASSLRDREITAGNTIYF.

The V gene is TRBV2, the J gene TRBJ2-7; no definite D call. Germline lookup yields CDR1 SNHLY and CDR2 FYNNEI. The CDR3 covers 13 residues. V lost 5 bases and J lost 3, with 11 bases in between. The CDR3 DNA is TGTGCCAGCAGTCCCGGAGCCGACTACGAGCAGTACGTC. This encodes CASSPGADYEQYV.

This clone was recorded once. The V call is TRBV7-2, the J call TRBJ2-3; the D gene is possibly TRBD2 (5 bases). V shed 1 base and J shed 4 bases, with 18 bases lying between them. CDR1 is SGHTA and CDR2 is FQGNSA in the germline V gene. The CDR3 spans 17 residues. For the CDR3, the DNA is TGTGCCAGCAGCTTAGTTTTTCGCGGGCGTTGGGCAGATACGCAGTATTTT. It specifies CASSLVFRGRWADTQYF.

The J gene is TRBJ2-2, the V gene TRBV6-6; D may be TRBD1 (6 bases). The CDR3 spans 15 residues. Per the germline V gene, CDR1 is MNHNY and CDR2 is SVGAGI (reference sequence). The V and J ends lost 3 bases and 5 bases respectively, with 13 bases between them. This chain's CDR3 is CASSYRQGQTGELFF. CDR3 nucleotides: TGTGCCAGCAGTTATCGGCAGGGGCAAACCGGGGAGCTGTTTTTT.

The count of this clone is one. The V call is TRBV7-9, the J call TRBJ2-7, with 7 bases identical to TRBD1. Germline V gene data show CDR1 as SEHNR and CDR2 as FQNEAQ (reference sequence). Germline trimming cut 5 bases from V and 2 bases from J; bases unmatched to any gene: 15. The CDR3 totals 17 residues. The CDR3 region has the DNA TGTGCCAGCAGCCCCAGACCCTCCGGGACAGCAGCCTACGAGCAGTACTTC. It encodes CASSPRPSGTAAYEQYF.

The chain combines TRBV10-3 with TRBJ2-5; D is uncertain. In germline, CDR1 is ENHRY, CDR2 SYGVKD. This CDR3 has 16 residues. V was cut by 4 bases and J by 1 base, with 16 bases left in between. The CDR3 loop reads CAISASGPVPQETQYF. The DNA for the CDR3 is TGTGCCATCAGTGCCTCGGGTCCAGTCCCCCAAGAGACCCAGTACTTC.

DNA of the CDR3: TGTGCCAGCAGCCCATGGACAGGGGCCTATGGCTACACCTTC. Its translation is CASSPWTGAYGYTF. This sequence joins TRBV14 and TRBJ1-2; TRBD1 matches 9 bases. The CDR3 is 14 residues long. The V gene end was trimmed by 4 bases and the J gene end by 4 bases; junction bases not matched to a gene: 4. Looked up from germline, CDR1 is SGHDN and CDR2 is FVKESK.

DNA for the CDR3: TGTGCCAGCTCACCGATCAGTTCCGAGCAGTACTTC. It is translated as CASSPISSEQYF. The gene calls are TRBV18 and TRBJ2-7; no clear D gene. The V end lost 3 bases, the J end lost 6 bases, and 9 bases lay between the germline ends. The CDR3 is 12 amino acids. The germline V gene has CDR1 KGHSH and CDR2 LQKENI.

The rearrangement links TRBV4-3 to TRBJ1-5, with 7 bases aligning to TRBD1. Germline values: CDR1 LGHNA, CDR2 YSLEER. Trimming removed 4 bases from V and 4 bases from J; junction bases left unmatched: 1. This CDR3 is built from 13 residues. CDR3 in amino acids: CASSRDSNQPQHF. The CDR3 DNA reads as TGCGCCAGCAGCCGGGACAGTAATCAGCCCCAGCATTTT.

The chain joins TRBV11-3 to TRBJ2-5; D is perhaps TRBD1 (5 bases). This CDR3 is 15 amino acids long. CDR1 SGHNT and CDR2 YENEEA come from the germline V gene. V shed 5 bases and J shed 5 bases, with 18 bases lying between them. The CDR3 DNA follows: TGTGCCAGCAGCAAAGGCGCAGGGTCCGAGGAGACCCAGTACTTC. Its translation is CASSKGAGSEETQYF.

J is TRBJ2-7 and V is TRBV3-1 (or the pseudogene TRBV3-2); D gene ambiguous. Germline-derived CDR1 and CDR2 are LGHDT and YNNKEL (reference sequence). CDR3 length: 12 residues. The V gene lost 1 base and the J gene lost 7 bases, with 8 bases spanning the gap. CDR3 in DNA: TGTGCCAGCAGCCAAGGCGGCGGAGAGCAGTACGTC. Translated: CASSQGGGEQYV.

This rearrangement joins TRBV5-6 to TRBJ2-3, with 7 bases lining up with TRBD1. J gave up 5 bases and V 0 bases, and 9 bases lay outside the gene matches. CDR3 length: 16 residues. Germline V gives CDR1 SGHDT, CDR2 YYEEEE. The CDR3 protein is CASSLGAGGSQDTQYF. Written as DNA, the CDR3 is TGTGCCAGCAGCTTGGGGGCAGGGGGATCGCAAGATACGCAGTATTTT.

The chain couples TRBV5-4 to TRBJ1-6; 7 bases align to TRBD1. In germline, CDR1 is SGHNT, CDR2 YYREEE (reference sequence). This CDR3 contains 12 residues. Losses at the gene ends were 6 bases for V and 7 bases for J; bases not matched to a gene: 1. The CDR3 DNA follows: TGTGCCAGCAAACAGGGGAATTCACCCCTCCACTTT. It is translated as CASKQGNSPLHF.

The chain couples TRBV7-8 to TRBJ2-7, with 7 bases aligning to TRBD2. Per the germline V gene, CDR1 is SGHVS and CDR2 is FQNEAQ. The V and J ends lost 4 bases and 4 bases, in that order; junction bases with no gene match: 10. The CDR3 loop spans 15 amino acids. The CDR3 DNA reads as TGTGCCAGCAGCTCTACCGGCTTCGGGGGGTACGAGCAGTACGTC. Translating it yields CASSSTGFGGYEQYV.

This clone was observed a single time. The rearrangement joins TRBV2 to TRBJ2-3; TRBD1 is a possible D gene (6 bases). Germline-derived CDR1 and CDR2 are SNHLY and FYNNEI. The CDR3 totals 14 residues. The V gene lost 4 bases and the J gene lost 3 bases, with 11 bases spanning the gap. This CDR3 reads CASSGRTATDTQYF. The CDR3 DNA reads TGTGCCAGCAGTGGGAGGACAGCGACAGATACGCAGTATTTT.

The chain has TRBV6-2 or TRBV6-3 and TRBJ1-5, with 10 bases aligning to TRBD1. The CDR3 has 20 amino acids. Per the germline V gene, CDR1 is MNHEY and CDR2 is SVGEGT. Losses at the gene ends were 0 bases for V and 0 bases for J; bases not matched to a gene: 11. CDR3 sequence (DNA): TGTGCCAGCAGTTACTCTCCTCGGGACAGGGGAATCTATAGCAATCAGCCCCAGCATTTT. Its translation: CASSYSPRDRGIYSNQPQHF.

The CDR3 loop is CASSVETKNRDRGAYEQYF. Written as DNA, the CDR3 is TGTGCCAGCAGCGTAGAGACCAAAAACAGGGACAGGGGAGCCTACGAGCAGTACTTC. The chain links TRBV9 to TRBJ2-7; 10 positions agree with TRBD1. The CDR3 sequence is 19 residues long. CDR1 is SGDLS and CDR2 is YYNGEE in the germline V gene. Trimming at V came to 0 bases and at J to 2 bases, leaving 14 bases not matched to a gene.

CDR3: CASTYRDRGIPGELFF. The CDR3, as DNA: TGTGCCAGCACGTACCGGGACAGGGGGATCCCCGGGGAGCTGTTTTTT. The J gene is TRBJ2-2, the V gene TRBV19; 11 nucleotides align to TRBD1. J was trimmed by 6 bases and V by 9 bases; bases with no gene match: 12. Germline values: CDR1 LNHDA, CDR2 SQIVND (reference sequence). This CDR3 spans 16 amino acids.

The CDR3 sequence: CASRIGEHGYTF. CDR3 DNA sequence: TGTGCCAGCAGGATCGGAGAGCATGGCTACACCTTC. The chain joins TRBV6-5 to TRBJ1-2; D remains ambiguous. V was shortened by 6 bases and J by 6 bases, with 11 bases between the two germline ends. The CDR3 is 12 amino acids. CDR1 and CDR2 (germline): MNHEY, SVGAGI.

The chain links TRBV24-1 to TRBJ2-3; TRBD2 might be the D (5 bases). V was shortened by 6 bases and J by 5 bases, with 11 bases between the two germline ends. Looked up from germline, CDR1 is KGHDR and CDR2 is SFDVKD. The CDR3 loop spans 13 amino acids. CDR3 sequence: CATSRGHQDTQYF. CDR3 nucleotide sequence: TGTGCCACCAGTCGAGGGCACCAAGATACGCAGTATTTT.

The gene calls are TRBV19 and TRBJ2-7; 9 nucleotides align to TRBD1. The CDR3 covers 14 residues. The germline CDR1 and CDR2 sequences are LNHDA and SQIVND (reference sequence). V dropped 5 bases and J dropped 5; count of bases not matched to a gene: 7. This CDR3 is CASSPGTGLHEQYF. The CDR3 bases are TGTGCCAGTAGTCCAGGGACAGGGCTACACGAGCAGTACTTC.

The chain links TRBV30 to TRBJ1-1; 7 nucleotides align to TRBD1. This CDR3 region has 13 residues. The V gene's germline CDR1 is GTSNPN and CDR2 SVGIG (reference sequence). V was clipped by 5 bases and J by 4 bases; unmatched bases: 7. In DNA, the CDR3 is TGTGCCTGGGAAACAGGGGTGGCCACTGAAGCTTTCTTT. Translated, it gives CAWETGVATEAFF.

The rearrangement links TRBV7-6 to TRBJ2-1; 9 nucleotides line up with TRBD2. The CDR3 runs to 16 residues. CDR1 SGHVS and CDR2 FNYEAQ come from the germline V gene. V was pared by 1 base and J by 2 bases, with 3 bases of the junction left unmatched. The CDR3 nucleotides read TGTGCCAGCAGCTTAGAAGGCGGGAGGGCCTACAATGAGCAGTTCTTC. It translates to CASSLEGGRAYNEQFF.